This entry lists 14 T cell receptor beta chains sequenced from one sample in a study of T cells in localized non-small cell lung cancer. The repertoire was sequenced with immunoSEQ multiplex PCR; TCRdb's copy has only in-frame clones and lacks some. The sample lists about 25,000 clones, approximately 86% occurring once. The sample here was peripheral blood, taken before any cancer treatment. The source is a male donor at least 60 years old with stage II squamous cell lung carcinoma.

The chain carries TRBV7-9 and TRBJ1-1; a possible D gene is TRBD1 (6 bases). The germline V gene has CDR1 SEHNR and CDR2 FQNEAQ (reference sequence). V was pared by 5 bases and J by 4 bases, with 11 bases between. CDR3 size: 13 residues. The CDR3 region is CASSAGTITEAFF. In nucleotides, the CDR3 is TGTGCCAGCAGCGCTGGGACAATCACTGAAGCTTTCTTT.

The chain recombines TRBV28 with TRBJ2-7, with 7 bases aligning to TRBD1. The CDR3 is made up of 15 amino acids. Per the germline V gene, CDR1 is MDHEN and CDR2 is SYDVKM. The V segment lost 5 bases and the J segment 6 bases; nucleotides outside the gene matches: 13. The CDR3 DNA sequence: TGTGCCAGCAGTAAGACGACAGGGAAAATTGGCGAGCAGTACTTC. Translating it yields CASSKTTGKIGEQYF.

This sequence joins TRBV30 and TRBJ1-2; D possibly corresponds to TRBD1 (6 bases). The length of the CDR3 is 13 residues. The germline V gene encodes CDR1 GTSNPN and CDR2 SVGIG (reference sequence). V gave up 2 bases and J gave up 2 bases, with 9 bases separating them. The CDR3 DNA reads TGTGCCTGGAGTACGGGGGCGAACTATGGCTACACCTTC. Translating it yields CAWSTGANYGYTF.

J is TRBJ1-3 and V is TRBV6-6, with TRBD1 identical over 7 bases. Trimming removed 6 bases from V and 2 bases from J; junction bases left unmatched: 7. The germline V gene encodes CDR1 MNHNY and CDR2 SVGAGI (reference sequence). This CDR3 comprises 15 residues. CDR3 DNA sequence: TGTGCCAGCAGACAAGAGGGGGCTACTGGAAACACCATATATTTT. Translation: CASRQEGATGNTIYF.

The chain is built from TRBV19 and TRBJ2-7; TRBD2 agrees at 10 bases. V trimming: 4 bases; J trimming: 2 bases; junction bases outside the gene matches: 8. The CDR3 consists of 16 residues. The germline V gene has CDR1 LNHDA and CDR2 SQIVND (reference sequence). Here the CDR3 DNA reads TGTGCCAGTAGTAGGGGACTAGCGCGGATAACCTACGAGCAGTACTTC. It yields the protein CASSRGLARITYEQYF.

The rearrangement links TRBV4-3 to TRBJ1-2; D ambiguous. Germline loops: CDR1 LGHNA, CDR2 YSLEER. The CDR3 length is 15 residues. The V and J ends lost 0 bases and 4 bases respectively, with 12 bases between them. CDR3 sequence (DNA): TGCGCCAGCAGCCAAGATTGGAAGGTTAGCTATGGCTACACCTTC. This sequence encodes CASSQDWKVSYGYTF.

The rearrangement uses TRBV6-6 and TRBJ1-2; D not certain. This CDR3 region has 10 residues. The V and J ends lost 8 bases and 3 bases respectively, with 4 bases between them. From germline, CDR1 is MNHNY and CDR2 SVGAGI (reference sequence). CDR3 sequence: CASGDYGYTF. The CDR3, as DNA: TGTGCCAGCGGGGACTATGGCTACACCTTC.

The genes are TRBV7-2 and TRBJ1-1; D not certain. V was clipped by 3 bases and J by 4 bases, with 6 bases between them. CDR1 and CDR2 from the germline V gene are SGHTA and FQGNSA. The length of the CDR3 is 12 residues. Written as DNA, the CDR3 is TGTGCCAGCAGCTTCGATGGCACTGAAGCTTTCTTT. It specifies CASSFDGTEAFF.

The chain couples TRBV6-8 to TRBJ2-1; TRBD1 matches 7 bases. CDR1 and CDR2 from the germline V gene are MNHGY and SAAAGT. The CDR3 consists of 17 residues. V lost 6 bases, J lost 5 bases, and 16 bases stayed unmatched. In DNA form, the CDR3 reads TGTGCCAGCAGCAGTTCCCTCGGACAGGACGTCAACAATGAGCAGTTCTTC. This translates into CASSSSLGQDVNNEQFF.

The rearrangement uses TRBV4-1 and TRBJ2-5; 12 bases fit TRBD2. This CDR3 is 17 amino acids long. V lost 0 bases, J lost 5 bases, and 7 bases stayed unmatched. The V gene's germline CDR1 is MGHRA and CDR2 YSYEKL. CDR3 sequence reads: CASSQDASGGAFETQYF. CDR3 sequence (DNA): TGCGCCAGCAGCCAAGATGCTAGCGGGGGGGCTTTTGAGACCCAGTACTTC.

The chain links TRBV27 to TRBJ1-1, with D perhaps TRBD1 (6 bases). V gave up 5 bases and J gave up 1 base, with 14 bases separating them. CDR1 MNHEY and CDR2 SMNVEV come from the germline V gene (reference sequence). This CDR3 has 15 residues. The CDR3 nucleotides read TGTGCCAGCAGTCGAATTTCGACAGGGAACACTGAAGCTTTCTTT. Translated, it gives CASSRISTGNTEAFF.

The gene calls are TRBV19 and TRBJ2-7, with 7 bases lining up with TRBD1. This CDR3 comprises 14 residues. The V segment lost 6 bases and the J segment 6 bases; nucleotides outside the gene matches: 11. Germline loops: CDR1 LNHDA, CDR2 SQIVND (reference sequence). CDR3 coding DNA: TGTGCCAGTAGATCGAGCCGACAGGGTACCGAGCAGTACTTC. Translation gives CASRSSRQGTEQYF.

The genes are TRBV7-2 and TRBJ2-7; D is undetermined. Germline V CDR1 and CDR2: SGHTA, FQGNSA. The length of the CDR3 is 13 residues. Trimming removed 4 bases at V and 9 bases at J, with 16 bases between. The CDR3 is CASSSVPESAQYF. The CDR3 nucleotides are TGTGCCAGCAGCTCAGTCCCCGAGTCGGCGCAGTACTTC.

This clone showed up just once. The chain uses TRBV7-6 and TRBJ2-1; 8 bases are shared with TRBD1. Trimming took 1 base from V and 9 from J; bases not matched to a gene: 2. The CDR3 extends over 13 amino acids. Germline V CDR1 and CDR2: SGHVS, FNYEAQ. CDR3 amino acids: CASSLVRGREQFF. The CDR3 nucleotides read TGTGCCAGCAGCTTAGTCAGGGGGCGTGAGCAGTTCTTC.